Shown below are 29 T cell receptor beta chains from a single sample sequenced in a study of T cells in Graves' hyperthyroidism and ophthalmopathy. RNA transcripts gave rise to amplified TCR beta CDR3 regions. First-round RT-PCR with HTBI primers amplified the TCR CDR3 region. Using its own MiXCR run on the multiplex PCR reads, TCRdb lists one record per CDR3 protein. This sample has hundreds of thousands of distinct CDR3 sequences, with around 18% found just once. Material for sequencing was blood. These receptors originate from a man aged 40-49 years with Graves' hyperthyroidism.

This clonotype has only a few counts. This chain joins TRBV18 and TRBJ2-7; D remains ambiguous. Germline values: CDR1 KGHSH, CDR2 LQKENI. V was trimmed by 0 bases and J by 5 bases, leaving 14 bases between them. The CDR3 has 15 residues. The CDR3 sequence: CASSPPRAPLDEQYF. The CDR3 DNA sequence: TGTGCCAGCTCACCACCTAGGGCCCCTCTGGACGAGCAGTACTTC.

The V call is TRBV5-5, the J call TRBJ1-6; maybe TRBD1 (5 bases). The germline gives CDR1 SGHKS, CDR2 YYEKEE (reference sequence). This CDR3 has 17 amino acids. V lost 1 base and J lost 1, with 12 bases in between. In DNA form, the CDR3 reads TGTGCCAGCAGCTTGAGTCGCGGGGCGTCCTATAATTCACCCCTCCACTTT. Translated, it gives CASSLSRGASYNSPLHF.

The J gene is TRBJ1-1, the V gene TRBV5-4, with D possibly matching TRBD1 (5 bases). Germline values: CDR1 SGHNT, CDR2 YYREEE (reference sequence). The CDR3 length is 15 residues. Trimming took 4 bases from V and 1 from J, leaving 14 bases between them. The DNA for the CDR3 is TGTGCCAGCAGCCCCCCCGAGGGACGGAACACTGAAGCTTTCTTT. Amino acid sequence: CASSPPEGRNTEAFF.

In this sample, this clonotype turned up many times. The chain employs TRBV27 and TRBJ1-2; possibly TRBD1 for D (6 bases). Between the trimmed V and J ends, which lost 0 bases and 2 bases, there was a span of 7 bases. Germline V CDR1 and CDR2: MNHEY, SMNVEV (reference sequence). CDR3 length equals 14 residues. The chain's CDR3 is CASSLSQGNYGYTF. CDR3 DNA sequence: TGTGCCAGCAGTTTATCACAGGGAAACTATGGCTACACCTTC.

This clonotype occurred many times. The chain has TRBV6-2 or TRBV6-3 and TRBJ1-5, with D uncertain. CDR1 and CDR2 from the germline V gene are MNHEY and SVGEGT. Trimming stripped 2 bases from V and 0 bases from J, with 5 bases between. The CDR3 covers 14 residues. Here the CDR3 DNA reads TGTGCCAGCAGTTACACTGGTAGCAATCAGCCCCAGCATTTT. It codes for CASSYTGSNQPQHF.

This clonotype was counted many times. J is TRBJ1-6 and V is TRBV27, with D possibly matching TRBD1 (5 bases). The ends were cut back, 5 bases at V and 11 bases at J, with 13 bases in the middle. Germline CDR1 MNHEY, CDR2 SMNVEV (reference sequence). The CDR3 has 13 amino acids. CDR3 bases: TGTGCCAGCAGTGCTACAGGAGACGCACCCCTCCACTTT. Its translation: CASSATGDAPLHF.

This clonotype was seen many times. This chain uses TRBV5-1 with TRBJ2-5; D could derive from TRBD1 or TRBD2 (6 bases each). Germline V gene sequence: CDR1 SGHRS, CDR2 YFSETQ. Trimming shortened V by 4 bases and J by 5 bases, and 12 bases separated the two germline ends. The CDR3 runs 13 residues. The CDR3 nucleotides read TGCGCCAGCAGCCCAGGGGAGGAGGAGACCCAGTACTTC. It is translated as CASSPGEEETQYF.

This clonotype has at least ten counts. The CDR3 DNA sequence: TGCAGTGCTAGCTATGCTGACAGGAGGAACACTGAAGCTTTCTTT. This encodes CSASYADRRNTEAFF. The chain recombines TRBV20-1 with TRBJ1-1; possibly TRBD1 for D (6 bases). The V gene lost 3 bases and the J gene lost 1 base, with 15 bases spanning the gap. Germline loops: CDR1 DFQATT, CDR2 SNEGSKA (reference sequence). CDR3 length: 15 amino acids.

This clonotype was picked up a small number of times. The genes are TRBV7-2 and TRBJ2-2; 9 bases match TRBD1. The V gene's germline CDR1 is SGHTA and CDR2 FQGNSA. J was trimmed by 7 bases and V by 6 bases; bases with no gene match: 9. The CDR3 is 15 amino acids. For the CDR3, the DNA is TGTGCCAGCAGGTTTACAGGGGGCAACGTCGGGGAGCTGTTTTTT. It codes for CASRFTGGNVGELFF.

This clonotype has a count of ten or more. The CDR3: CASSRGEYGYTF. The DNA of the CDR3 is TGTGCCAGCAGCCGAGGGGAGTATGGCTACACCTTC. This chain connects TRBV5-5 to TRBJ1-2; D possibly corresponds to TRBD1 (5 bases). In germline, CDR1 is SGHKS, CDR2 YYEKEE (reference sequence). The V end lost 4 bases, the J end lost 5 bases, and 9 bases lay between the germline ends. CDR3 length: 12 amino acids.

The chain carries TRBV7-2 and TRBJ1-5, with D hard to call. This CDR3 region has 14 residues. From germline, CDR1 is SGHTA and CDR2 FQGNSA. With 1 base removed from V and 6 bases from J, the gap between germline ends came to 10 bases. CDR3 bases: TGTGCCAGCAGCTTAGGGCAGCCCCCTCAGCCCCAGCATTTT. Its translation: CASSLGQPPQPQHF.

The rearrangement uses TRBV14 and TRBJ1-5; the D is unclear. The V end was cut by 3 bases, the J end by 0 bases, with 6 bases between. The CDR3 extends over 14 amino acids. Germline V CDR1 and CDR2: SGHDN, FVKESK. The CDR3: CASSQGISNQPQHF. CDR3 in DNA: TGTGCCAGCAGCCAGGGGATTAGCAATCAGCCCCAGCATTTT.

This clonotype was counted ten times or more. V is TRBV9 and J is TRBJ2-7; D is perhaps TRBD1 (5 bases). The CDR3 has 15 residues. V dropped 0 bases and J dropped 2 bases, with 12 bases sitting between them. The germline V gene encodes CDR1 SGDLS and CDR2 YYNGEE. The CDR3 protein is CASSVGDRGAYEQYF. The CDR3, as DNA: TGTGCCAGCAGCGTAGGTGACAGAGGAGCCTACGAGCAGTACTTC.

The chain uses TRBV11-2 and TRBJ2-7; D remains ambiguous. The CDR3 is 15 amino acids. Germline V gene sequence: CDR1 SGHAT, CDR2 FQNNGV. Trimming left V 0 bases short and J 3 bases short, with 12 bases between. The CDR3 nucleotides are TGTGCCAGCAGCTTAGAGCCGGGTCCGCTCTACGAGCAGTACTTC. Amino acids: CASSLEPGPLYEQYF.

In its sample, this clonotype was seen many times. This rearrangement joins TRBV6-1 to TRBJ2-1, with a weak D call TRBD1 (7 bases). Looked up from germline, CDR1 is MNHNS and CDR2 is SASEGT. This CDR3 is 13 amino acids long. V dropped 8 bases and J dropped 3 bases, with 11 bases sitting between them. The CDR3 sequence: CASAGQFYNEQFF. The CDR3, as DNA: TGTGCCAGCGCGGGACAGTTCTACAATGAGCAGTTCTTC.

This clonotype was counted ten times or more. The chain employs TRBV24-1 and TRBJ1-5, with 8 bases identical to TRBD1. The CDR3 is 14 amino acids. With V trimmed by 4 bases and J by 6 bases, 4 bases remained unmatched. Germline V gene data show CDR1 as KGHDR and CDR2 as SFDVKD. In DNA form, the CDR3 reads TGTGCCACCAGTGACGCGACAGGGGCTCAGCCCCAGCATTTT. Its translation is CATSDATGAQPQHF.

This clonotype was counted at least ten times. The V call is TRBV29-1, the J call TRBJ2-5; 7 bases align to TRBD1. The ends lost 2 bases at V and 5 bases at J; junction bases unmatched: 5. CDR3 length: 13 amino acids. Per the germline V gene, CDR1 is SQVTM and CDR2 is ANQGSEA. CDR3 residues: CSVEFVRGETQYF. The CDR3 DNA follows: TGCAGCGTTGAATTCGTCAGGGGGGAGACCCAGTACTTC.

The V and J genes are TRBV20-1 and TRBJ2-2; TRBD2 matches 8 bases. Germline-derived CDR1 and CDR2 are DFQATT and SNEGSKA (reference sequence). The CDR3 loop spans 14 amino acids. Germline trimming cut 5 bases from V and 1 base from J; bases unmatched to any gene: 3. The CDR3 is CSAAGGLNTGELFF. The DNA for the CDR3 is TGCAGTGCTGCGGGGGGCCTGAACACCGGGGAGCTGTTTTTT.

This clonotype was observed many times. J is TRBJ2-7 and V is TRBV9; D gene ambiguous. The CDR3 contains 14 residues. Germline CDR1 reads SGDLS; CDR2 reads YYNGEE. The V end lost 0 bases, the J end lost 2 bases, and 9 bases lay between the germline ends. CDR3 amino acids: CASSVESLAYEQYF. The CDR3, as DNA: TGTGCCAGCAGCGTAGAGAGTCTGGCCTACGAGCAGTACTTC.

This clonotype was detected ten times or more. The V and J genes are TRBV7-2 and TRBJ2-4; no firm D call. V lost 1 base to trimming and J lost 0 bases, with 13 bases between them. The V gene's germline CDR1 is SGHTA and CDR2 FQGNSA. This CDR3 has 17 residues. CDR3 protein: CASSLGVTRLAKNIQYF. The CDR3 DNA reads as TGTGCCAGCAGCTTAGGAGTGACAAGACTAGCCAAAAACATTCAGTACTTC.

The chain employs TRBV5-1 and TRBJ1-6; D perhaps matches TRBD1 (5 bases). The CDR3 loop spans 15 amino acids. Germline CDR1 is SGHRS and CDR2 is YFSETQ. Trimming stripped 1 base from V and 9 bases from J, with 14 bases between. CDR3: CASSLNSGTRSPLHF. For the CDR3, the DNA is TGCGCCAGCAGCTTGAATTCAGGGACCCGTTCACCCCTCCACTTT.

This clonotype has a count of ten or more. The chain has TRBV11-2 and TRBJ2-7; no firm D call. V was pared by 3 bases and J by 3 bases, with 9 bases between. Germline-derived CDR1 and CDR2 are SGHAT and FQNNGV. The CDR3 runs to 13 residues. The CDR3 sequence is CASSFFSYYEQYF. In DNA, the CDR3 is TGTGCCAGCAGCTTCTTTAGCTACTACGAGCAGTACTTC.

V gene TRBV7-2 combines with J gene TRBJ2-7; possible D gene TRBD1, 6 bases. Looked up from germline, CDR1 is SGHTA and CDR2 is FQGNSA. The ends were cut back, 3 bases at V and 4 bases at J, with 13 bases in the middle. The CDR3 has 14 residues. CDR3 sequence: CASSFGQIFYEQYF. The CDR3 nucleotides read TGTGCCAGCAGCTTCGGACAGATTTTTTACGAGCAGTACTTC.

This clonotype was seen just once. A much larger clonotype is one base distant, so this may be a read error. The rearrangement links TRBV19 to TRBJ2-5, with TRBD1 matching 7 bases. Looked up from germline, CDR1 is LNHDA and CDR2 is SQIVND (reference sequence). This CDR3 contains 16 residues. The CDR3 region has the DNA TGTGCCAGTAGTGCGAACCGAGGGGGCATCGGAGAGACCAAGTACTTC. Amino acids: CASSANRGGIGETKYF. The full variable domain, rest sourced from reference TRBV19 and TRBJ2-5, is DGGITQSPKYLFRKEGQNVTLSCEQNLNHDAMYWYRQDPGQGLRLIYYSQIVNDFQKGDIAEGYSVSREKKESFPLTVTSAQKNPTAFYLCASSANRGGIGETKYFGPGTRLLVL.

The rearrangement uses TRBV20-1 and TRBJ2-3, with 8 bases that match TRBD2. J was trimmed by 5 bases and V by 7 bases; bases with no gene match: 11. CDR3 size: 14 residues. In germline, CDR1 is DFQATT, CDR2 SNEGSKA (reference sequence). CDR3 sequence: CSDSSGLAGDTQYF. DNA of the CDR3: TGCAGTGACTCCTCAGGACTAGCAGGAGATACGCAGTATTTT.

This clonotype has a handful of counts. DNA of the CDR3: TGTGCCAGTAGTACAGGACAGGGCCCAGGCCAGCCCCAGCATTTT. It translates to CASSTGQGPGQPQHF. V is TRBV19 and J is TRBJ1-5; TRBD1 matches 8 bases. The CDR3 runs 15 residues. V lost 4 bases to trimming and J lost 7 bases; unmatched junction nucleotides: 9. In germline, CDR1 is LNHDA, CDR2 SQIVND (reference sequence).

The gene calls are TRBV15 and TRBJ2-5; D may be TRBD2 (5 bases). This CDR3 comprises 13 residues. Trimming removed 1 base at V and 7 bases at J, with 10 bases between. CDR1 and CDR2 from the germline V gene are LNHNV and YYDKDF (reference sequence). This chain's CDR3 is CATSRGTPRTQYF. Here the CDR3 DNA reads TGTGCCACCAGCAGAGGGACTCCTCGGACCCAGTACTTC.

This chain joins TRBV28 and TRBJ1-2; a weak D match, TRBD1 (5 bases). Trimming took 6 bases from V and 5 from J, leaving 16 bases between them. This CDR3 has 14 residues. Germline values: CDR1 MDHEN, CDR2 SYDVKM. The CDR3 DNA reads TGTGCCAGCAGCCCTACCCACGGGACTTATGGCTACACCTTC. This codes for CASSPTHGTYGYTF.

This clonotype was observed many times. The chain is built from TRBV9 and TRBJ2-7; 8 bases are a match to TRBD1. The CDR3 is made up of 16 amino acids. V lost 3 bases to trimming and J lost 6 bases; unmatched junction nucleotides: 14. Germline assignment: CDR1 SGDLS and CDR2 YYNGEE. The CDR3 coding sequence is TGTGCCAGCAGCGAGAGGGGAATGACAGGGGAAGGCGAGCAGTACTTC. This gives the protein CASSERGMTGEGEQYF. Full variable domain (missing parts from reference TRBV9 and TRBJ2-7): DSGVTQTPKHLITATGQRVTLRCSPRSGDLSVYWYQQSLDQGLQFLIQYYNGEERAKGNILERFSAQQFPDLHSELNLSSLELGDSALYFCASSERGMTGEGEQYFGPGTRLTVT.